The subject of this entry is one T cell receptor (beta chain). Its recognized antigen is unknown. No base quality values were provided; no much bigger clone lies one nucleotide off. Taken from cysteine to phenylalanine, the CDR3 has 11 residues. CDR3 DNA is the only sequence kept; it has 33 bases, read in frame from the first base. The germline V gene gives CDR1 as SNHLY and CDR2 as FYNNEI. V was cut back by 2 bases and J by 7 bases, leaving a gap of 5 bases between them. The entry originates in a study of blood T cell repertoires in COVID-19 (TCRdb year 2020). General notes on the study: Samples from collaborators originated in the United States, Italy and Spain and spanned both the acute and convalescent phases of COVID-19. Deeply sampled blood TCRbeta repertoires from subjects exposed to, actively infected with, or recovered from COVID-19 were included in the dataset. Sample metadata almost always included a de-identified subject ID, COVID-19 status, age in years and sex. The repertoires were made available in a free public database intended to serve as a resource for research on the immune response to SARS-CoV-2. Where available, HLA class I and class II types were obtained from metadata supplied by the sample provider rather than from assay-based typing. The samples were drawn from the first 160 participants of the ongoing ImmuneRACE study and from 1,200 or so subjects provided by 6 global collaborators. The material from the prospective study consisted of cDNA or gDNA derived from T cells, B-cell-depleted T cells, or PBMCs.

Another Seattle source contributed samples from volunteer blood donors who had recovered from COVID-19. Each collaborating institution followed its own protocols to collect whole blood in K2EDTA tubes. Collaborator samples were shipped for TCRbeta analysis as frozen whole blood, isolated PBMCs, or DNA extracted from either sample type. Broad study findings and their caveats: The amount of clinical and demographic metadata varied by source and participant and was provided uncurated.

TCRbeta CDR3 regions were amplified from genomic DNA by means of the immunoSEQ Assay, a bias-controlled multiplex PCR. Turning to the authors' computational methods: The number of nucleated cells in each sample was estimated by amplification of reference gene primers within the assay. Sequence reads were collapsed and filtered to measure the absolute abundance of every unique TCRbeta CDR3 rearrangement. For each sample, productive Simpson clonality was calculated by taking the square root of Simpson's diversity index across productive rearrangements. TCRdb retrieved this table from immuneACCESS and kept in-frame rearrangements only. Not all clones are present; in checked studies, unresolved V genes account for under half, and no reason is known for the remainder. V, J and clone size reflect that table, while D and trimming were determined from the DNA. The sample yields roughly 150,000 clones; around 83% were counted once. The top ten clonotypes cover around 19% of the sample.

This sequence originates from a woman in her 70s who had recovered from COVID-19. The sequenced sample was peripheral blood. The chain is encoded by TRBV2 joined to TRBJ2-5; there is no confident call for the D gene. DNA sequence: TGTGCCAGCAGTGAAACGGGGACCCAGTACTTC. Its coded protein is CASSETGTQYF.